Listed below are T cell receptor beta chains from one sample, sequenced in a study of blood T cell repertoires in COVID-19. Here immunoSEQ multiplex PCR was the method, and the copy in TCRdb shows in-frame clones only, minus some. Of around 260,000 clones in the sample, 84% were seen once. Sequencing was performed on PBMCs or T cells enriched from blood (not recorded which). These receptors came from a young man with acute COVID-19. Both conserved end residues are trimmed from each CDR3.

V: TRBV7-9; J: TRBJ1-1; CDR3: ASSFRGQGSEAF
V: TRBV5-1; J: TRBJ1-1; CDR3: ASSPEQTMNTEAF
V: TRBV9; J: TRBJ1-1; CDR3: ASSAHRGTEAF
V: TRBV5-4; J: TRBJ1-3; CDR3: ASSLLAGNTIY
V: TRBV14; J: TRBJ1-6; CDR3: ASSQLTGNNSPLH
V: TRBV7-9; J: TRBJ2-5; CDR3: ASSLREPKETQY
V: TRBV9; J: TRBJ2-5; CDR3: ASSLSGRASETQY
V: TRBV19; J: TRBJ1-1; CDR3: ASSRTQQGSGTEAF
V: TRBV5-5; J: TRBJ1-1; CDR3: ASSYPFREAF
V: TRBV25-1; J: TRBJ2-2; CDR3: ASSELGRGQGYTGELF
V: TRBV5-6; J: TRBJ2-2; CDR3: ASSRDRAVGELF
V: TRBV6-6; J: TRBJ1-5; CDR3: ASSIDGTQH
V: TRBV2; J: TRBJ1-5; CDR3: ASSEAPLRDTNQPQH
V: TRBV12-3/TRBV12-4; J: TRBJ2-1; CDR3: ASSLGGQGF
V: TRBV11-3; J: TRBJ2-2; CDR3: ASRYGTANTGELF
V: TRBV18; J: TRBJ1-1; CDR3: ASSPFESGHTEAF
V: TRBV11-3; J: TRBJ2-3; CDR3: ASSLRASAPPDTQY
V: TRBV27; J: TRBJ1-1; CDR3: ASKPTGGGPASTEAF
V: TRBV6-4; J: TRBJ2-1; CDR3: ASSPTGTSFTEQF